The present entry profiles one T cell receptor beta chain with its context. In germline, CDR1 is SGHTA, CDR2 FQGNSA. There are 18 residues in the CDR3. Losses at the gene ends were 6 bases for V and 0 bases for J; bases not matched to a gene: 9. This specimen belongs to a study of blood T cell repertoires in COVID-19. Study in general: T cells, B-cell-depleted T cells, or PBMCs supplied cDNA or gDNA.

In the original analysis: Amplifying reference gene primers gave estimates of nucleated cell counts. Some clones are missing from TCRdb's copy, which holds only in-frame ones; the method was immunoSEQ multiplex PCR. The V and J calls and clone size were taken over from that table, and D and trimming were inferred from the DNA. The data contain around 180,000 clones, 80% to 90% of them singletons. The sequence derives from a woman of 80 years or more with COVID-19, enrolled during active disease. J is TRBJ2-3 and V is TRBV7-2; 13 bases agree with TRBD2. The sequenced sample was peripheral blood. For the CDR3, the DNA is TGTGCCAGCAGGCCGGGACTAGCGGGACACCTGAGCACAGATACGCAGTATTTT. Its translation is CASRPGLAGHLSTDTQYF.